This record covers a single TCR beta chain. Its antigen is still unknown. The record originates from a study of monozygotic twins with inflammatory bowel disease. The study's findings and limits: Different subtypes (of T cells) could not be told apart from one another.

TCRdb reworked the 5' RACE reads into one entry per CDR3 protein, no DNA. Its table lists about 110,000 distinct CDR3 sequences. The CDR3 has 15 amino acids. Germline V gene sequence: CDR1 SGHVS, CDR2 FQNEAQ. The rearrangement uses TRBV7-8 and TRBJ2-5; the D gene TCRdb calls, TRBD1, cannot be checked with no DNA. The sample was blood. The clonotype originates from a human donor with ulcerative colitis or Crohn's disease, or a healthy co-twin of an affected twin (not recorded which). CDR3 residues: CASSSRWGAPETQYF.